The 13 T cell receptor beta chains listed next were all sequenced from one sample in a study of cytomegalovirus exposure and HLA in healthy donors. PCR involved 60 Vbeta and 13 Jbeta primers. Using immunoSEQ multiplex PCR, the repertoire was profiled, and TCRdb retains in-frame clones only, with some absent. The ten most abundant clones cover 5.5% to 6.5% of a sample with tens of thousands of clones. Sample: PBMCs. The receptor source for this set is a girl between 5 and 17 years old in good health and CMV-seropositive.

This sequence joins TRBV11-2 and TRBJ1-1, with D possibly being TRBD1 (6 bases). Trimming took 5 bases from V and 3 from J, leaving 13 bases between them. The germline CDR1 and CDR2 sequences are SGHAT and FQNNGV. CDR3 length: 14 amino acids. The CDR3 protein is CASSKDRLHTEAFF. In nucleotides, the CDR3 is TGTGCCAGCAGCAAGGACAGACTACACACTGAAGCTTTCTTT.

The rearrangement uses TRBV7-6 and TRBJ2-1, with D perhaps TRBD2 (5 bases). The V end lost 5 bases, the J end lost 2 bases, and 13 bases lay between the germline ends. This CDR3 is built from 15 residues. Per the germline V gene, CDR1 is SGHVS and CDR2 is FNYEAQ. The CDR3 protein is CASSPRTGAYNEQFF. CDR3 DNA: TGTGCCAGCAGCCCAAGGACCGGGGCCTACAATGAGCAGTTCTTC.

J is TRBJ2-2 and V is TRBV29-1, with 7 bases that match TRBD1. This CDR3 is 13 amino acids long. In germline, CDR1 is SQVTM, CDR2 ANQGSEA. Trimming took 5 bases from V and 4 from J; bases not matched to a gene: 4. The CDR3 region has the DNA TGCAGCGTTCTGGACAGGTCCACCGGGGAGCTGTTTTTT. It is translated as CSVLDRSTGELFF.

Details on this clone: Within the sample, other DNA sequences also encode this same CDR3. The J gene is TRBJ1-3, the V gene TRBV30; D call uncertain. The CDR3 loop spans 15 amino acids. Germline lookup yields CDR1 GTSNPN and CDR2 SVGIG (reference sequence). V was pared by 0 bases and J by 0 bases, with 9 bases between. CDR3 in DNA: TGTGCCTGGAGTGTAGGAGGGAGCTCTGGAAACACCATATATTTT. As protein: CAWSVGGSSGNTIYF.

This chain uses TRBV12-5 with TRBJ1-1; D remains unclear. The germline gives CDR1 LGHNT, CDR2 FRNRAP. This CDR3 comprises 15 residues. The V and J ends lost 0 bases and 0 bases respectively, with 8 bases between them. The CDR3 loop reads CASGLVREMNTEAFF. CDR3 DNA: TGTGCTAGTGGTTTGGTACGAGAGATGAACACTGAAGCTTTCTTT.

The J gene is TRBJ1-6, the V gene TRBV7-6, with D perhaps matching TRBD1 (6 bases). The V gene's germline CDR1 is SGHVS and CDR2 FNYEAQ. Trimming pared 1 base from V and 5 bases from J, leaving 15 bases between. There are 17 residues in the CDR3. This CDR3 is CASSLGTEFGDNSPLHF. The CDR3 DNA reads TGTGCCAGCAGCTTAGGGACAGAGTTTGGGGATAATTCACCCCTCCACTTT.

V gene TRBV19 combines with J gene TRBJ2-5, with D possibly being TRBD2 (6 bases). Germline V gene sequence: CDR1 LNHDA, CDR2 SQIVND (reference sequence). The length of the CDR3 is 17 residues. V was shortened by 3 bases and J by 1 base, with 18 bases between the two germline ends. The CDR3 loop is CASSMGEVGGIQETQYF. The DNA of the CDR3 is TGTGCCAGTAGTATGGGAGAAGTTGGGGGGATCCAAGAGACCCAGTACTTC.

The rearrangement uses TRBV7-2 and TRBJ1-4; D is unresolved. The CDR3 totals 15 residues. Germline V gene data show CDR1 as SGHTA and CDR2 as FQGNSA. V was trimmed by 0 bases and J by 0 bases, leaving 5 bases between them. The CDR3 DNA reads as TGTGCCAGCAGCTTAGCCCCAACAACTAATGAAAAACTGTTTTTT. Amino acid sequence: CASSLAPTTNEKLFF.

The chain recombines TRBV13 with TRBJ1-2; 9 positions agree with TRBD1. The germline V gene encodes CDR1 PRHDT and CDR2 FYEKMQ (reference sequence). The CDR3 has 14 amino acids. V shed 6 bases, J shed 8 bases, and the junction held 10 bases outside the gene matches. Written as DNA, the CDR3 is TGTGCCAGCAGTCTTACAGGGGGCGCGTGGGGCTACACCTTC. It codes for CASSLTGGAWGYTF.

The rearrangement uses TRBV18 and TRBJ1-5, with unresolved D. There are 14 residues in the CDR3. Looked up from germline, CDR1 is KGHSH and CDR2 is LQKENI. V was trimmed by 3 bases and J by 6 bases, leaving 12 bases between them. The CDR3 region has the DNA TGTGCCAGCTCACCCGAGGTAGAGGGTCAGCCCCAGCATTTT. It is translated as CASSPEVEGQPQHF.

J is TRBJ2-1 and V is TRBV28, with no clear D. The V and J ends lost 5 bases and 0 bases respectively, with 14 bases between them. Germline V gene sequence: CDR1 MDHEN, CDR2 SYDVKM. CDR3 size: 16 residues. This CDR3 reads CASSEIQMSSYNEQFF. The CDR3 coding sequence is TGTGCCAGCAGTGAGATACAGATGAGCTCCTACAATGAGCAGTTCTTC.

The genes are TRBV4-2 and TRBJ1-6; 7 bases match TRBD1. There are 14 residues in the CDR3. Germline-derived CDR1 and CDR2 are LGHNA and YNFKEQ. The V segment lost 7 bases and the J segment 5 bases; nucleotides outside the gene matches: 5. CDR3 sequence: CASNTGTDNSPLHF. CDR3 nucleotides: TGTGCCAGCAACACCGGGACAGATAATTCACCCCTCCACTTT.

The rearrangement uses TRBV19 and TRBJ1-6, with TRBD1 as a possible D gene (6 bases). CDR3 length equals 15 residues. Germline-derived CDR1 and CDR2 are LNHDA and SQIVND (reference sequence). V was pared by 9 bases and J by 1 base, with 13 bases between. The DNA for the CDR3 is TGTGCCAGCATCCGGGGGGCATCCTATAATTCACCCCTCCACTTT. Translation: CASIRGASYNSPLHF.